The clone carrying this T cell receptor (beta chain) was detected only a few times. Its specificity is unknown. TCRdb analysed the 5' RACE reads with MiXCR anew, one entry per CDR3 protein. This sample has around 670,000 distinct CDR3 sequences, with approximately 6.1% found just once. The sample comes from a study of identical twins. V lost 1 base and J 14 bases, leaving 13 bases between the germline ends. Germline V gives CDR1 DFQATT, CDR2 SNEGSKA (reference sequence). CDR3 length: 11 residues. Regarding the study as a whole: Beta out-of-frame twin sharing showed a weaker excess. Among monozygotic twins, out-of-frame TCR alpha sharing exceeded what models predicted. In zero-insertion analyses, partial confounding could arise from invariant MAIT and iNKT cells. While abundant cord blood beta clonotypes carried fewer insertions, memory repertoires showed no such pattern.

The chain combines TRBV20-1 with TRBJ2-3; no clear D. The material sequenced was naive T cells sorted from blood. This TCR was recovered from a young man in good health. This CDR3 reads CSARVKVHGYF. The CDR3 DNA sequence: TGCAGTGCTAGAGTGAAGGTTCACGGGTATTTT.